The sequence of this TCR beta chain was determined in a study of naive and memory T cell subsets. Four PCR rounds used nested alpha and beta constant region primers plus the SP2 primer. TCRdb used MiXCR to reprocess the 5' RACE reads, holding one entry per CDR3 protein. Among roughly 60,000 distinct CDR3 sequences listed, over 7% were seen once. An oligonucleotide containing a UMI was ligated to the 3' end of TCR cDNA. Input was about 1 to 1,100 ng of DNase-treated total RNA without cell sorting. The CDR3 has 15 amino acids. Germline CDR1 and CDR2: LGHDT and YNNKEL (reference sequence). V lost 4 bases and J 0 bases, leaving 12 bases between the germline ends. This clonotype came up a few times.

The V gene is TRBV3-1, the J gene TRBJ1-2; D is unresolved. The origin of this receptor is a male donor in good health. The CDR3 DNA is TGTGCCAGCAGCCCTTGGACGTATACTAACTATGGCTACACCTTC. This gives the protein CASSPWTYTNYGYTF. The entire variable domain, with the rest obtained from reference TRBV3-1 and TRBJ1-2, is as follows: DTAVSQTPKYLVTQMGNDKSIKCEQNLGHDTMYWYKQDSKKFLKIMFSYNNKELIINETVPNRFSPKSPDKAHLNLHINSLELGDSAVYFCASSPWTYTNYGYTFGSGTRLTVV.